Below, 32 T cell receptor beta chains from the same sample are listed, as sequenced in a study of T cell responses to AZD1222 COVID-19 vaccine. Assay: immunoSEQ multiplex PCR; the TCRdb copy retains only in-frame clones and omits some. The sample records tens of thousands of clones, around 84% being singletons. This sample comprised peripheral blood, obtained on day 0 of AZD1222 vaccination. The receptors were gathered from an adult in good health.

There are a few counts of this clone. The same CDR3 arises from other DNA sequences in this sample as well. The V call is TRBV5-6, the J call TRBJ2-2; 9 positions match TRBD2. Germline V gene sequence: CDR1 SGHDT, CDR2 YYEEEE. This CDR3 spans 17 amino acids. V trimming: 3 bases; J trimming: 6 bases; junction bases outside the gene matches: 12. This CDR3 is CASSWPRGRGGSGELFF. CDR3 nucleotide sequence: TGTGCCAGCAGCTGGCCGAGGGGGCGGGGGGGTTCCGGGGAGCTGTTTTTT.

V usage is TRBV27 and J usage is TRBJ2-7; D call uncertain. Looked up from germline, CDR1 is MNHEY and CDR2 is SMNVEV (reference sequence). The CDR3 consists of 14 residues. The ends were cut back, 5 bases at V and 0 bases at J, with 11 bases in the middle. CDR3 bases: TGTGCCAGCAGTCATTGGGATAGCTCCTACGAGCAGTACTTC. Protein: CASSHWDSSYEQYF.

The chain uses TRBV5-1 and TRBJ1-4, with 8 bases that match TRBD1. V lost 4 bases, J lost 5 bases, and 10 bases stayed unmatched. Germline V gives CDR1 SGHRS, CDR2 YFSETQ. The CDR3 consists of 16 residues. CDR3 sequence (DNA): TGCGCCAGCAGCCGGACAGGGAGGGGACTGAATGAAAAACTGTTTTTT. Residues: CASSRTGRGLNEKLFF.

The CDR3: CASSQDPAPSGNTIYF. CDR3 sequence (DNA): TGCGCCAGCAGCCAAGATCCGGCTCCCTCTGGAAACACCATATATTTT. This chain joins TRBV4-1 and TRBJ1-3; D unclear. Germline CDR1 reads MGHRA; CDR2 reads YSYEKL. Trimming left V 0 bases short and J 0 bases short, with 9 bases between. This CDR3 spans 16 amino acids.

The chain couples TRBV2 to TRBJ2-7; the match to TRBD2 covers 12 bases. The ends lost 2 bases at V and 7 bases at J; junction bases unmatched: 6. Per the germline V gene, CDR1 is SNHLY and CDR2 is FYNNEI. The CDR3 has 15 amino acids. The CDR3 here is CASSELGLAGFEQYF. In DNA form, the CDR3 reads TGTGCCAGCAGTGAATTGGGACTAGCGGGTTTTGAGCAGTACTTC.

This chain connects TRBV27 to TRBJ2-7; D remains ambiguous. CDR3 length: 14 amino acids. The ends were cut back, 6 bases at V and 2 bases at J, with 14 bases in the middle. From germline, CDR1 is MNHEY and CDR2 SMNVEV (reference sequence). The CDR3 loop is CASRAGPATYEQYF. The CDR3 region has the DNA TGTGCCAGCAGGGCCGGGCCCGCCACCTACGAGCAGTACTTC.

The chain joins TRBV2 to TRBJ2-5; no clear D gene. The germline CDR1 and CDR2 sequences are SNHLY and FYNNEI. V gave up 10 bases and J gave up 1 base, with 19 bases separating them. The CDR3 length is 15 residues. Here the CDR3 DNA reads TGTGCCATCCTTTTCTCCCGGCAGACCCAAGAGACCCAGTACTTC. Its translation: CAILFSRQTQETQYF.

This rearrangement joins TRBV6-1 to TRBJ1-1, with 7 bases identical to TRBD1. CDR3 length: 14 residues. V shed 2 bases, J shed 4 bases, and the junction held 4 bases outside the gene matches. Germline V gene data show CDR1 as MNHNS and CDR2 as SASEGT. Here the CDR3 DNA reads TGTGCCAGCAGTGAACGAGGGACAGTCACTGAAGCTTTCTTT. Protein product: CASSERGTVTEAFF.

This rearrangement joins TRBV28 to TRBJ2-7; 10 bases are shared with TRBD2. CDR1 is MDHEN, CDR2 SYDVKM, per germline. V was pared by 3 bases and J by 0 bases, with 2 bases of the junction left unmatched. This CDR3 is built from 15 residues. The CDR3 DNA is TGTGCCAGCAGTTTCCTAGCGGGGGCCTCCTACGAGCAGTACTTC. Protein: CASSFLAGASYEQYF. Variable domain in full (rest from reference TRBV28 and TRBJ2-7): DVKVTQSSRYLVKRTGEKVFLECVQDMDHENMFWYRQDPGLGLRLIYFSYDVKMKEKGDIPEGYSVSREKKERFSLILESASTNQTSMYLCASSFLAGASYEQYFGPGTRLTVT.

This rearrangement joins TRBV7-8 to TRBJ1-5; D may be TRBD1 (5 bases). With 2 bases removed from V and 6 bases from J, the gap between germline ends came to 8 bases. CDR1 is SGHVS and CDR2 is FQNEAQ in the germline V gene. This CDR3 region has 13 residues. The CDR3, as DNA: TGTGCCAGCAGCTTACAGGGTTCTCAGCCCCAGCATTTT. Encoded protein: CASSLQGSQPQHF.

This rearrangement joins TRBV3-1 (or the pseudogene TRBV3-2) to TRBJ1-1, with a tentative D call TRBD1 (6 bases). The CDR3 totals 13 residues. The V gene's germline CDR1 is LGHDT and CDR2 YNNKEL (reference sequence). V lost 3 bases and J lost 7, with 12 bases in between. The CDR3 here is CASSHGGGVEAFF. CDR3 bases: TGTGCCAGCAGCCATGGAGGGGGGGTTGAAGCTTTCTTT.

The V gene is TRBV7-7, the J gene TRBJ2-3; perhaps D is TRBD1 or TRBD2 (6 bases each). The V and J ends lost 5 bases and 6 bases respectively, with 12 bases between them. The CDR3 has 13 residues. Germline CDR1 SSHAT, CDR2 FNYEAQ (reference sequence). For the CDR3, the DNA is TGTGCCAGCAGCCCGCCGGGGGCCGATACGCAGTATTTT. As protein: CASSPPGADTQYF.

This clone has only one observation. This chain joins TRBV5-1 and TRBJ2-4; no definite D call. Germline CDR1 reads SGHRS; CDR2 reads YFSETQ. V lost 0 bases and J 6 bases, leaving 7 bases between the germline ends. The CDR3 spans 13 residues. The CDR3 is CASSLDLGNIQYF. As DNA, the CDR3 is TGCGCCAGCAGCTTGGATCTAGGAAACATTCAGTACTTC.

In this sample, this clone turned up once. The chain couples TRBV7-8 to TRBJ2-5; 7 positions agree with TRBD2. The V segment lost 1 base and the J segment 7 bases; nucleotides outside the gene matches: 12. The CDR3 length is 16 residues. Germline V gene lookup returns CDR1 SGHVS and CDR2 FQNEAQ. DNA of the CDR3: TGTGCCAGCAGCTTAGGGACCGGGACTATTAAACGGACCCAGTACTTC. Its translation: CASSLGTGTIKRTQYF.

The V gene is TRBV6-1, the J gene TRBJ2-3; a weak D match, TRBD1 (5 bases). Germline V gene sequence: CDR1 MNHNS, CDR2 SASEGT. V gave up 2 bases and J gave up 6 bases, with 12 bases separating them. The CDR3 is 14 amino acids. The CDR3 DNA is TGTGCCAGCAGTGAAATCCAACAGGCCGATACGCAGTATTTT. Its translation: CASSEIQQADTQYF.

This chain joins TRBV5-1 and TRBJ2-3, with 8 bases identical to TRBD2. V shed 1 base, J shed 4 bases, and the junction held 2 bases outside the gene matches. CDR1 is SGHRS, CDR2 YFSETQ, per germline. The CDR3 loop spans 14 amino acids. The CDR3, as DNA: TGCGCCAGCAGCTTGTTCGGGGGGGCAGATACGCAGTATTTT. This codes for CASSLFGGADTQYF.

The chain employs TRBV7-6 and TRBJ1-1; 9 positions match TRBD1. The CDR3 covers 18 residues. The ends lost 0 bases at V and 0 bases at J; junction bases unmatched: 8. CDR1 is SGHVS and CDR2 is FNYEAQ in the germline V gene. CDR3 nucleotide sequence: TGTGCCAGCAGCTTAGCGCGCGGACAGGGGACGGTGAACACTGAAGCTTTCTTT. Amino acids: CASSLARGQGTVNTEAFF.

This clone is termed medium-sized. The chain has TRBV3-1 (or the pseudogene TRBV3-2) and TRBJ1-1; no definite D call. V was trimmed by 1 base and J by 11 bases, leaving 8 bases between them. Looked up from germline, CDR1 is LGHDT and CDR2 is YNNKEL (reference sequence). The CDR3 spans 11 residues. The CDR3 DNA reads as TGTGCCAGCAGCCAAGGGAGAGGGGCTTTCTTT. It yields the protein CASSQGRGAFF.

This chain connects TRBV5-8 to TRBJ2-2; D is perhaps TRBD1 or TRBD2 (5 bases each). This CDR3 region has 15 residues. Between the trimmed V and J ends, which lost 2 bases and 1 base, there was a span of 9 bases. CDR1 is SGHTS, CDR2 YDEGEE, per germline. CDR3 amino acids: CASSLAGRNTGELFF. CDR3 DNA: TGTGCCAGCAGCTTAGCAGGGAGGAACACCGGGGAGCTGTTTTTT.

V is TRBV2 and J is TRBJ2-5; maybe TRBD1 (6 bases). V lost 10 bases and J 5 bases, leaving 20 bases between the germline ends. Germline V CDR1 and CDR2: SNHLY, FYNNEI. The CDR3 consists of 14 residues. CDR3 sequence: CATNLPGAGETQYF. DNA of the CDR3: TGTGCCACCAACCTCCCAGGGGCAGGGGAGACCCAGTACTTC. The full variable domain, rest sourced from reference TRBV2 and TRBJ2-5, is EPEVTQTPSHQVTQMGQEVILRCVPISNHLYFYWYRQILGQKVEFLVSFYNNEISEKSEIFDDQFSVERPDGSNFTLKIRSTKLEDSAMYFCATNLPGAGETQYFGPGTRLLVL.

This sequence joins TRBV7-2 and TRBJ2-7; a possible D gene is TRBD1 (5 bases). The CDR3 is 14 amino acids. Trimming took off 3 bases at V and 3 bases at J, with 12 bases between the two ends. Germline CDR1 and CDR2: SGHTA and FQGNSA. CDR3 nucleotides: TGTGCCAGCAGCTTTATCCAGGGATTCTACGAGCAGTACTTC. Translating gives CASSFIQGFYEQYF.

CDR3 amino acids: CASSVDSWGDRRRFF. As DNA, the CDR3 is TGTGCCAGCAGCGTAGATAGCTGGGGGGACCGCCGGCGGTTCTTC. The rearrangement uses TRBV9 and TRBJ2-1; possible D gene TRBD2, 6 bases. The CDR3 loop spans 15 amino acids. V was trimmed by 0 bases and J by 15 bases, leaving 22 bases between them. CDR1 and CDR2 (germline): SGDLS, YYNGEE.

The genes are TRBV5-4 and TRBJ2-1; D perhaps matches TRBD2 (6 bases). The CDR3 is 13 residues long. Trimming removed 2 bases at V and 10 bases at J, with 13 bases between. In germline, CDR1 is SGHNT, CDR2 YYREEE (reference sequence). The CDR3 is CASSLDSGPEQFF. For the CDR3, the DNA is TGTGCCAGCAGCTTAGATAGCGGCCCCGAGCAGTTCTTC.

The CDR3 nucleotides read TGCGCCAGCAGATCCGGACAGGGGTTTTCCTACGAGCAGTACTTC. Translating it yields CASRSGQGFSYEQYF. The rearrangement links TRBV5-1 to TRBJ2-7; 9 bases map to TRBD1. With 5 bases clipped from V and 1 base from J, the junction kept 7 bases outside the gene matches. CDR3 size: 15 residues. Germline assignment: CDR1 SGHRS and CDR2 YFSETQ.

The chain combines TRBV7-6 with TRBJ2-7; D is tentatively TRBD1 or TRBD2 (5 bases each). This CDR3 comprises 16 residues. The germline V and J ends were trimmed by 1 base and 0 bases, with 13 bases remaining between them. Germline CDR1 and CDR2: SGHVS and FNYEAQ. The chain's CDR3 is CASSLEAGTVSYEQYF. The CDR3 region has the DNA TGTGCCAGCAGCTTAGAAGCCGGGACGGTCTCCTACGAGCAGTACTTC.

This chain links TRBV6-2 or TRBV6-3 with TRBJ2-3; TRBD2 aligns across 10 bases. The CDR3 runs to 13 residues. V gave up 4 bases and J gave up 8 bases; unmatched junction bases: 3. Germline loops: CDR1 MNHEY, CDR2 SVGEGT. Written as DNA, the CDR3 is TGTGCCAGCAGTTCTGCTAGCGGGGGTACGCAGTATTTT. Amino acid sequence: CASSSASGGTQYF.

With respect to this clone: The same CDR3 can be traced to other DNA sequences in this sample. The V call is TRBV3-1 (or the pseudogene TRBV3-2), the J call TRBJ2-7; no definite D call. Per germline, CDR1 LGHDT and CDR2 YNNKEL (reference sequence). CDR3 length: 11 amino acids. Trimming stripped 1 base from V and 4 bases from J, with 2 bases between. The CDR3 here is CASSQAYEQYF. The CDR3 DNA follows: TGTGCCAGCAGCCAAGCATACGAGCAGTACTTC.

The chain couples TRBV25-1 to TRBJ1-1; 7 bases line up with TRBD1. V gave up 8 bases and J gave up 0 bases; unmatched junction bases: 6. The CDR3 contains 14 residues. The germline V gene encodes CDR1 MGHDK and CDR2 SYGVNS. The CDR3 nucleotides read TGTGCCAGCTTCGGGGACAGTCTGAACACTGAAGCTTTCTTT. Translating gives CASFGDSLNTEAFF.

This chain joins TRBV24-1 and TRBJ2-7; 8 bases fit TRBD1. V gave up 3 bases and J gave up 2 bases; unmatched junction bases: 2. CDR3 length: 14 residues. The germline V gene encodes CDR1 KGHDR and CDR2 SFDVKD. CDR3 nucleotides: TGTGCCACCAGTGATCCGGACAGGGCCTACGAGCAGTACTTC. Encoded protein: CATSDPDRAYEQYF.

The chain joins TRBV19 to TRBJ2-5, with 9 bases aligning to TRBD2. Germline CDR1 LNHDA, CDR2 SQIVND (reference sequence). This CDR3 is 13 amino acids long. The trim removed 6 bases at V and 5 bases at J, leaving 4 bases unmatched. Here the CDR3 reads CASRAGGRETQYF. DNA of the CDR3: TGTGCCAGTAGAGCGGGGGGTAGGGAGACCCAGTACTTC.

The chain links TRBV30 to TRBJ2-1, with unresolved D. Germline V gene data show CDR1 as GTSNPN and CDR2 as SVGIG (reference sequence). Trimming removed 3 bases at V and 10 bases at J, with 13 bases between. The CDR3 loop spans 12 amino acids. The CDR3 DNA follows: TGTGCCTGGAGCCCCGTCGGCAGGGAGCAGTTCTTC. It is translated as CAWSPVGREQFF.

The gene calls are TRBV2 and TRBJ2-2, with D perhaps given as TRBD1 or TRBD2 (6 bases each). Looked up from germline, CDR1 is SNHLY and CDR2 is FYNNEI. The V gene lost 11 bases and the J gene lost 4 bases, with 11 bases spanning the gap. The CDR3 runs to 12 residues. The CDR3 region has the DNA TGTGCCGAGGGGGGTAGCACCGGGGAGCTGTTTTTT. Translating gives CAEGGSTGELFF.